These 11 T cell receptor beta chains originate from one sample sequenced in a study of CD8 T cells in ankylosing spondylitis. TCRdb reprocessed the 5' RACE reads via MiXCR and lists one record per CDR3 protein. Among about 140,000 distinct CDR3 sequences listed, approximately 9.2% were seen once. The sequenced sample was synovial fluid, either unsorted or a sorted T cell fraction (not recorded which). The receptors were sampled from a male donor with ankylosing spondylitis.

This clonotype has a count of ten or more. This sequence joins TRBV6-2 or TRBV6-3 and TRBJ2-3; unclear D gene. The germline V gene encodes CDR1 MNHEY and CDR2 SVGEGT. The CDR3 has 11 amino acids. Trimming stripped 10 bases from V and 9 bases from J, with 14 bases between. The CDR3 region has the DNA TGTGCCATCCGCGGCGCCGTCACGCAGTATTTT. Its translation is CAIRGAVTQYF.

The chain has TRBV9 and TRBJ1-1, with D perhaps TRBD1 (5 bases). The CDR3 contains 13 residues. Deletions cut 1 base from V and 10 bases from J, with 14 bases between. Germline CDR1 SGDLS, CDR2 YYNGEE. The CDR3 sequence: CASSVTGGSPAFF. The DNA for the CDR3 is TGTGCCAGCAGCGTAACAGGAGGGTCCCCAGCTTTCTTT.

The V call is TRBV15, the J call TRBJ1-2; unclear D gene. CDR1 is LNHNV and CDR2 is YYDKDF in the germline V gene (reference sequence). The CDR3 has 13 residues. Trimming left V 5 bases short and J 0 bases short, with 7 bases between. The chain's CDR3 is CATSETTNYGYTF. DNA of the CDR3: TGTGCCACCAGCGAGACCACTAACTATGGCTACACCTTC.

Turning to this clonotype: A much more abundant neighbour one base away suggests this may be a read error. The chain joins TRBV5-1 to TRBJ2-7; D is tentatively TRBD1 or TRBD2 (5 bases each). Germline V CDR1 and CDR2: SGHRS, YFSETQ. This CDR3 is built from 14 residues. The CDR3 sequence is CAGSVGTHTSEQYF. CDR3 nucleotide sequence: TGCGCCGGCAGCGTTGGGACCCACACCTCCGAGCAGTACTTC.

This clonotype came up a few times. CDR3 bases: TGCAGCGCTTTATTTAGCAAGGGCTCCTACGAGCAGTACTTC. It encodes CSALFSKGSYEQYF. The chain employs TRBV20-1 and TRBJ2-7; D unresolved. Germline V gene sequence: CDR1 DFQATT, CDR2 SNEGSKA (reference sequence). The CDR3 totals 14 residues.

This clonotype was counted only a few times. The V and J genes are TRBV12-3 or TRBV12-4 and TRBJ2-1, with D possibly called TRBD1 or TRBD2 (5 bases each). Trimming removed 4 bases at V and 5 bases at J, with 15 bases between. The CDR3 extends over 15 amino acids. The CDR3 protein is CASSSAGSYDNEQFF. The CDR3 DNA follows: TGTGCCAGCAGTTCCGCAGGGAGTTACGACAATGAGCAGTTCTTC.

This chain links TRBV7-9 with TRBJ1-1, with D possibly matching TRBD1 (5 bases). Per germline, CDR1 SEHNR and CDR2 FQNEAQ (reference sequence). Trimming took 3 bases from V and 5 from J, leaving 19 bases between them. There are 16 residues in the CDR3. The CDR3, as DNA: TGTGCCAGCAGCTTCGTCAGGGATCGGGGAAGGACTGAAGCTTTCTTT. Translating it yields CASSFVRDRGRTEAFF. The full variable domain, with the rest looked up from reference TRBV7-9 and TRBJ1-1, is DTGVSQNPRHKITKRGQNVTFRCDPISEHNRLYWYRQTLGQGPEFLTYFQNEAQLEKSRLLSDRFSAERPKGSFSTLEIQRTEQGDSAMYLCASSFVRDRGRTEAFFGQGTRLTVV.

This clonotype has only a few counts. The chain joins TRBV4-2 to TRBJ2-3, with D perhaps TRBD2 (5 bases). CDR3 length: 12 residues. V was cut by 5 bases and J by 8 bases, with 11 bases left in between. CDR1 LGHNA and CDR2 YNFKEQ come from the germline V gene. The CDR3 coding sequence is TGTGCCAGCAGCTTACGGGAAGGTACGCAGTATTTT. The encoded protein is CASSLREGTQYF.

There are many counts of this clonotype. V usage is TRBV7-2 and J usage is TRBJ1-2; D may be TRBD1 (6 bases). Germline-derived CDR1 and CDR2 are SGHTA and FQGNSA. The V and J ends lost 3 bases and 8 bases respectively, with 19 bases between them. CDR3 length: 15 residues. This CDR3 reads CASSFAGSGVRGYTF. CDR3 DNA: TGTGCCAGCAGCTTTGCAGGTTCAGGGGTGCGGGGCTACACCTTC.

This clonotype showed up many times. The V gene is TRBV7-2, the J gene TRBJ2-3; D is uncertain. This CDR3 comprises 15 residues. Trimming stripped 2 bases from V and 3 bases from J, with 12 bases between. Germline values: CDR1 SGHTA, CDR2 FQGNSA. The CDR3 sequence: CASSLFPLGTDTQYF. The CDR3 coding sequence is TGTGCCAGCAGCTTATTCCCCCTAGGTACAGATACGCAGTATTTT.

This clonotype has at least ten counts. This rearrangement joins TRBV6-5 to TRBJ1-2; D gene ambiguous. Trimming shortened V by 4 bases and J by 12 bases, and 12 bases separated the two germline ends. This CDR3 is built from 11 residues. Germline lookup yields CDR1 MNHEY and CDR2 SVGAGI. DNA of the CDR3: TGTGCCAGCAGTTCCGGACTGGACCACACCTTC. Translation: CASSSGLDHTF.